The 32 T cell receptor beta chains below were found in one sample sequenced in a study of beta chain features in type 1 diabetes. The antigens these receptors bind are not known. Isolated RNA was reverse transcribed in full, so expressed TCRB transcripts were sequenced. Sequenced by immunoSEQ multiplex PCR; TCRdb stores in-frame clones only, minus some. This table has approximately 260,000 clones, 20% appearing once. General study results and limits: A moderate, significant TCRB CDR3 shortening appeared in type 1 diabetes across four CD4+ subsets.

Input material: naive CD4+ T cells from blood. Receptors originate from a woman aged 40 to 50 with type 1 diabetes.

V and J are TRBV5-4 and TRBJ2-7, with TRBD2 matching 7 bases. Germline V gives CDR1 SGHNT, CDR2 YYREEE (reference sequence). The CDR3 length is 14 residues. The junction had 4 bases not matched to a gene; V was cut back by 4 bases and J by 0 bases. CDR3 DNA: TGTGCCAGCAGCCAACGGGACTACTCCTACGAGCAGTACTTC. Protein sequence: CASSQRDYSYEQYF.

This clone has only a few counts. The chain is built from TRBV6-6 and TRBJ1-1; D gene unclear. V lost 2 bases, J lost 4 bases, and 11 bases lay in between. The CDR3 has 14 residues. Germline lookup yields CDR1 MNHNY and CDR2 SVGAGI (reference sequence). CDR3 sequence (DNA): TGTGCCAGCAGTTACCCCCCGCAGGTCACTGAAGCTTTCTTT. Encoded protein: CASSYPPQVTEAFF.

The chain joins TRBV30 to TRBJ2-2; D ambiguous. CDR1 and CDR2 (germline): GTSNPN, SVGIG (reference sequence). This CDR3 is built from 14 residues. V was trimmed by 1 base and J by 8 bases, leaving 14 bases between them. The CDR3 bases are TGTGCCTGGAGTGCCGTATTGTGGCGGGGGGAGCTGTTTTTT. Residues: CAWSAVLWRGELFF.

The rearrangement joins TRBV20-1 to TRBJ2-1, with a tentative D call TRBD2 (6 bases). Germline V lookup: CDR1 DFQATT, CDR2 SNEGSKA (reference sequence). This CDR3 region has 11 residues. The V end lost 8 bases, the J end lost 6 bases, and 11 bases lay between the germline ends. CDR3 region: CSPRGGNEQFF. CDR3 in DNA: TGCAGTCCGCGGGGCGGCAATGAGCAGTTCTTC.

This chain links TRBV4-3 with TRBJ1-4, with 7 bases fitting TRBD1. There are 14 residues in the CDR3. Germline lookup yields CDR1 LGHNA and CDR2 YSLEER. Losses at the gene ends were 4 bases for V and 3 bases for J; bases not matched to a gene: 2. CDR3 amino acids: CASSPGTANEKLFF. The CDR3 DNA reads as TGCGCCAGCAGCCCCGGGACAGCTAATGAAAAACTGTTTTTT.

The CDR3: CASSPRGTQETQYF. In nucleotides, the CDR3 is TGTGCCAGCAGCCCTCGGGGAACCCAAGAGACCCAGTACTTC. This chain links TRBV4-2 with TRBJ2-5, with D maybe TRBD2 (5 bases). Trimming took off 4 bases at V and 1 base at J, with 10 bases between the two ends. CDR1 LGHNA and CDR2 YNFKEQ come from the germline V gene. This CDR3 comprises 14 residues.

This clone has only a few counts. V gene TRBV4-1 combines with J gene TRBJ2-7, with 7 bases aligning to TRBD2. CDR1 and CDR2 from the germline V gene are MGHRA and YSYEKL. The V gene end was trimmed by 4 bases and the J gene end by 4 bases; junction bases not matched to a gene: 7. This CDR3 has 14 amino acids. The CDR3 DNA reads TGCGCCAGCAGCCCGGGAGCGGGAATGTACGAGCAGTACTTC. As protein: CASSPGAGMYEQYF.

V gene TRBV19 combines with J gene TRBJ1-2; TRBD1 agrees at 7 bases. Germline V gene lookup returns CDR1 LNHDA and CDR2 SQIVND (reference sequence). CDR3 size: 12 residues. The junction had 7 bases not matched to a gene; V was cut back by 9 bases and J by 6 bases. As DNA, the CDR3 is TGTGCCAGAAACAGGGGCGGAAATGGCTACACCTTC. Protein product: CARNRGGNGYTF.

The chain has TRBV28 and TRBJ2-7; D possibly corresponds to TRBD1 (5 bases). Germline CDR1 reads MDHEN; CDR2 reads SYDVKM. V lost 3 bases, J lost 2 bases, and 14 bases lay in between. The CDR3 length is 15 residues. The CDR3 bases are TGTGCCAGCAGTTTGATAGCCGCAGGGACCTACGAGCAGTACTTC. As protein: CASSLIAAGTYEQYF.

J is TRBJ1-2 and V is TRBV7-8, with 10 bases aligning to TRBD1. CDR3 size: 15 residues. V lost 4 bases, J lost 3 bases, and 5 bases stayed unmatched. Germline V CDR1 and CDR2: SGHVS, FQNEAQ. DNA of the CDR3: TGTGCCAGCAGCTCGGGACAGGGGAGTTACTATGGCTACACCTTC. Protein product: CASSSGQGSYYGYTF.

A single count supports this clone. The rearrangement links TRBV5-4 to TRBJ2-5; D perhaps matches TRBD1 (6 bases). The CDR3 covers 13 residues. CDR1 is SGHNT and CDR2 is YYREEE in the germline V gene (reference sequence). The germline V and J ends were trimmed by 4 bases and 5 bases, with 12 bases remaining between them. CDR3 nucleotides: TGTGCCAGCAGCCCGGACAGAACGGAGACCCAGTACTTC. This translates into CASSPDRTETQYF.

Only a few counts were recorded for this clone. The J gene is TRBJ2-3, the V gene TRBV19; TRBD1 is a possible D gene (5 bases). CDR1 and CDR2 from the germline V gene are LNHDA and SQIVND (reference sequence). The CDR3 spans 13 residues. V was pared by 3 bases and J by 4 bases, with 8 bases between. The CDR3 nucleotides are TGTGCCAGTAGTATGCAAGGGGCAGATACGCAGTATTTT. It is translated as CASSMQGADTQYF.

This clone was detected only a few times. The chain is built from TRBV4-3 and TRBJ1-2; D is unresolved. The V and J ends lost 0 bases and 8 bases respectively, with 16 bases between them. The length of the CDR3 is 15 residues. CDR1 LGHNA and CDR2 YSLEER come from the germline V gene. The CDR3 region is CASSQDEANPEGYTF. The CDR3 DNA reads TGCGCCAGCAGCCAAGATGAGGCCAACCCGGAGGGCTACACCTTC.

The genes are TRBV9 and TRBJ2-2; 8 bases align to TRBD1. The CDR3 is 15 amino acids. The germline V gene has CDR1 SGDLS and CDR2 YYNGEE. V gave up 2 bases and J gave up 7 bases; unmatched junction bases: 7. The CDR3 DNA reads as TGTGCCAGCAGCGTCACAGGGGGGTATGGCGGGGAGCTGTTTTTT. It specifies CASSVTGGYGGELFF.

This clone turned up a few times. The genes are TRBV5-1 and TRBJ2-3, with 7 bases fitting TRBD2. The V and J ends lost 0 bases and 3 bases, in that order; junction bases with no gene match: 4. Per the germline V gene, CDR1 is SGHRS and CDR2 is YFSETQ. The CDR3 totals 15 residues. The CDR3 DNA is TGCGCCAGCAGCTTGGTCCAGCGGGGTACAGATACGCAGTATTTT. This sequence encodes CASSLVQRGTDTQYF.

The chain links TRBV9 to TRBJ2-5; 11 bases align to TRBD2. The DNA end favors TRBJ2-7, so the J call may be wrong. This CDR3 has 14 residues. CDR1 and CDR2 (germline): SGDLS, YYNGEE. The CDR3 region has the DNA TGTGCCAGCAGCGTACTAGCGGGAGGTTACGAGCAGTACTTC. It codes for CASSVLAGGYEQYF.

This clone was observed a few times. The V call is TRBV30, the J call TRBJ2-7; 9 bases are a match to TRBD1. Germline loops: CDR1 GTSNPN, CDR2 SVGIG (reference sequence). Trimming cost V 6 bases and J 2 bases; bases outside gene matches: 8. This CDR3 is built from 14 residues. This CDR3 reads CACPSGTGPYEQYF. The CDR3 region has the DNA TGTGCCTGCCCCTCCGGGACAGGGCCCTACGAGCAGTACTTC.

This clone was counted only a few times. The chain carries TRBV4-3 and TRBJ2-7; TRBD1 matches 11 bases. CDR3 length: 15 residues. CDR1 and CDR2 (germline): LGHNA, YSLEER. V shed 0 bases, J shed 7 bases, and the junction held 5 bases outside the gene matches. Here the CDR3 DNA reads TGCGCCAGCAGCCAAGATAGAGGGACAGGGGGAGAGCAGTACTTC. Translation gives CASSQDRGTGGEQYF.

This chain joins TRBV7-9 and TRBJ2-5; possible D gene TRBD1, 5 bases. The germline V gene has CDR1 SEHNR and CDR2 FQNEAQ (reference sequence). This CDR3 contains 13 residues. The V gene lost 3 bases and the J gene lost 2 bases, with 7 bases spanning the gap. The DNA for the CDR3 is TGTGCCAGCAGCTTCCAGGGTCAAGAGACCCAGTACTTC. Its protein product is CASSFQGQETQYF.

This clone was counted between two and nine times. V and J are TRBV5-1 and TRBJ2-5; no definite D call. The ends were cut back, 6 bases at V and 1 base at J, with 7 bases in the middle. Germline V gene sequence: CDR1 SGHRS, CDR2 YFSETQ. The CDR3 is 12 amino acids. In DNA form, the CDR3 reads TGCGCCAGCAACGAGGCCCAAGAGACCCAGTACTTC. It is translated as CASNEAQETQYF.

This clone showed up just a few times. The J gene is TRBJ2-7, the V gene TRBV6-5, with 7 positions matching TRBD1. This CDR3 contains 13 residues. The J segment lost 6 bases and the V segment lost 6 bases, leaving 8 bases of the junction unmatched. Germline V gene lookup returns CDR1 MNHEY and CDR2 SVGAGI. The CDR3 loop reads CASRATGLLEQYF. CDR3 sequence (DNA): TGTGCCAGCAGGGCGACAGGGCTTCTCGAGCAGTACTTC.

In its sample, this clone was seen once. The rearrangement uses TRBV2 and TRBJ1-6; D uncertain. The V end was cut by 8 bases, the J end by 7 bases, with 6 bases between. The CDR3 runs 11 residues. Germline assignment: CDR1 SNHLY and CDR2 FYNNEI. The CDR3 DNA follows: TGTGCCAGCCTAAAAAATTCACCCCTCCACTTT. It is translated as CASLKNSPLHF.

This clone showed up just a few times. The genes are TRBV7-9 and TRBJ1-3; D may be TRBD1 (5 bases). Trimming stripped 5 bases from V and 0 bases from J, with 11 bases between. This CDR3 contains 15 residues. CDR1 is SEHNR, CDR2 FQNEAQ, per germline (reference sequence). The CDR3: CASSDQGYSGNTIYF. In nucleotides, the CDR3 is TGTGCCAGCAGCGATCAGGGCTACTCTGGAAACACCATATATTTT.

V and J are TRBV28 and TRBJ2-3; D remains unclear. The V gene lost 8 bases and the J gene lost 5 bases, with 11 bases spanning the gap. Germline CDR1 reads MDHEN; CDR2 reads SYDVKM. The length of the CDR3 is 12 residues. The CDR3 region has the DNA TGTGCCAGCTCTACCCACGGAGATACGCAGTATTTT. Protein sequence: CASSTHGDTQYF.

V is TRBV7-2 and J is TRBJ1-5; D may be TRBD1 (5 bases). The CDR3 length is 14 residues. Per the germline V gene, CDR1 is SGHTA and CDR2 is FQGNSA. The V end lost 5 bases, the J end lost 3 bases, and 11 bases lay between the germline ends. In nucleotides, the CDR3 is TGTGCCAGCAGCCCGCGGGACTTCAATCAGCCCCAGCATTTT. This translates into CASSPRDFNQPQHF.

The chain joins TRBV28 to TRBJ1-1; 8 bases agree with TRBD1. The CDR3 extends over 12 amino acids. Germline V gives CDR1 MDHEN, CDR2 SYDVKM. V shed 4 bases, J shed 11 bases, and the junction held 6 bases outside the gene matches. The CDR3 sequence: CASSSVDRGAFF. The CDR3 region has the DNA TGTGCCAGCAGTTCGGTTGACAGGGGCGCTTTCTTT.

In its sample, this clone was seen a few times. V and J are TRBV9 and TRBJ1-1, with 7 positions matching TRBD1. The CDR3 runs 14 residues. CDR1 and CDR2 (germline): SGDLS, YYNGEE. J gave up 2 bases and V 4 bases, and 5 bases lay outside the gene matches. This CDR3 reads CASSPGTANTEAFF. The CDR3 DNA reads as TGTGCCAGCAGCCCCGGGACAGCCAACACTGAAGCTTTCTTT.

The chain links TRBV6-1 to TRBJ1-2; 12 nucleotides line up with TRBD1. This CDR3 spans 15 amino acids. Per germline, CDR1 MNHNS and CDR2 SASEGT. Germline trimming cut 5 bases from V and 3 bases from J; bases unmatched to any gene: 4. For the CDR3, the DNA is TGTGCCAGCAGTTCCGGGACAGGGGGCTACTATGGCTACACCTTC. It encodes CASSSGTGGYYGYTF.

The chain combines TRBV30 with TRBJ1-1, with TRBD1 as a possible D gene (5 bases). The germline gives CDR1 GTSNPN, CDR2 SVGIG (reference sequence). The germline V and J ends were trimmed by 0 bases and 6 bases, with 23 bases remaining between them. The CDR3 runs 17 residues. The CDR3 reads CAWSVKDRAGFRAEAFF. In nucleotides, the CDR3 is TGTGCCTGGAGTGTAAAAGATCGGGCAGGGTTTAGGGCTGAAGCTTTCTTT. Full variable domain (outside the CDR3, taken from reference TRBV30 and TRBJ1-1): SQTIHQWPATLVQPVGSPLSLECTVEGTSNPNLYWYRQAAGRGLQLLFYSVGIGQISSEVPQNLSASRPQDRQFILSSKKLLLSDSGFYLCAWSVKDRAGFRAEAFFGQGTRLTVV.

This chain uses TRBV30 with TRBJ1-1, with a possible D match to TRBD1 (5 bases). CDR1 is GTSNPN and CDR2 is SVGIG in the germline V gene (reference sequence). The CDR3 extends over 14 amino acids. Between the trimmed V and J ends, which lost 3 bases and 8 bases, there was a span of 19 bases. CDR3: CAWSAWVRGLEAFF. DNA for the CDR3: TGTGCCTGGAGCGCGTGGGTGCGGGGCCTCGAAGCTTTCTTT.

J is TRBJ2-7 and V is TRBV7-2; a weak D match, TRBD2 (6 bases). Trimming stripped 5 bases from V and 7 bases from J, with 21 bases between. In germline, CDR1 is SGHTA, CDR2 FQGNSA. CDR3 length: 15 residues. The CDR3 nucleotides are TGTGCCAGCAGCCGTATGCTAGCACCGGGGGTTGAGCAGTACTTC. The encoded protein is CASSRMLAPGVEQYF.

Only a few counts were recorded for this clone. This chain links TRBV29-1 with TRBJ2-1; TRBD1 aligns across 7 bases. This CDR3 contains 13 residues. The V and J ends lost 7 bases and 1 base, in that order; junction bases with no gene match: 4. CDR1 SQVTM and CDR2 ANQGSEA come from the germline V gene. The CDR3: CSADRASYNEQFF. The CDR3 bases are TGCAGCGCAGACAGGGCATCCTACAATGAGCAGTTCTTC.